This paragraph covers one TCR beta chain sequence. This CDR3 has 15 amino acids. V dropped 1 base and J dropped 5; count of bases not matched to a gene: 5. Germline CDR1 LNHNV, CDR2 YYDKDF (reference sequence). These data originate in a study of T cell changes during pregnancy in multiple sclerosis. Data came from immunoSEQ multiplex PCR; TCRdb stores just in-frame clones and leaves some out. The repertoire consists of almost 65,000 clones, with about 90% occurring once and the leading ten covering less than 2.5%. The chain uses TRBV15 and TRBJ2-7; TRBD1 agrees at 10 bases. The sample consisted of peripheral blood, taken in the first trimester of pregnancy. This TCR came from a female donor with multiple sclerosis, enrolled in a pregnancy study. This CDR3 reads CATSRVRDRGNEQYF. CDR3 in DNA: TGTGCCACCAGCAGAGTCCGGGACAGGGGCAACGAGCAGTACTTC.